These T cell receptor beta chains were read from a single sample in a study of T-cell reconstitution after alpha-beta-depleted transplantation in children. MiXCR was run by TCRdb on the PCR reads, yielding one entry per CDR3 protein. Among approximately 70,000 distinct CDR3 sequences, roughly 4.4% were seen once, and the ten largest hold around 18%. This specimen consisted of PBMCs, mostly from graft donor cells, obtained 180 days after TCRalphabeta/CD19-depleted stem cell transplant. These receptor sequences come from a boy younger than two who had a stem cell transplant for acute myeloid leukemia, so the T cells may come from the graft donor. Both conserved end residues are part of each CDR3. A D gene is named only where the DNA matches it firmly. Clone size is given as once, few, many or a size class.

length | D | J | V | size | DNA | CDR3
18 | TRBD1 | TRBJ1-3 | TRBV7-6 | many | TGTGCCAGCAGCTCGCCGGGACAGGGAGGAGGCTCTGGAAACACCATATATTTT | CASSSPGQGGGSGNTIYF
15 | TRBD1 | TRBJ2-7 | TRBV13 | many | TGTGCCAGCAGCTCGGATTGGGACAGGGGCAGCGAGCAGTACTTC | CASSSDWDRGSEQYF
13 | TRBD2 | TRBJ2-5 | TRBV2 | many | TGTGCCAGGGAGACTAGCGGGGGAGAGACCCAGTACTTC | CARETSGGETQYF
11 | TRBD2 | TRBJ2-7 | TRBV3-1 | many | TGTGCCAGCAGAGCGGGGTACGAGCAGTACTTC | CASRAGYEQYF
14 | . | TRBJ2-5 | TRBV7-9 | many | TGTGCCAGCAGCTTGACTCGGGGTCAAGAGACCCAGTACTTC | CASSLTRGQETQYF
14 | . | TRBJ2-7 | TRBV20-1 | many | TGCAGTGCTAGAGGAGGCGCCCACCCCTACGAGCAGTACTTC | CSARGGAHPYEQYF
12 | TRBD1 | TRBJ2-7 | TRBV29-1 | many | TGCAGCGTCCGGACAGGGTCCTACGAGCAGTACTTC | CSVRTGSYEQYF
14 | TRBD2 | TRBJ2-5 | TRBV12-3/TRBV12-4 | many | TGTGCCAGCAGTCTAGCGGGGGGTCGAGAGACCCAGTACTTC | CASSLAGGRETQYF
12 | . | TRBJ2-7 | TRBV11-3 | many | TGTGCCAGCAGCTTAGTGGTCTCCGAGCAGTACTTC | CASSLVVSEQYF
15 | . | TRBJ1-6 | TRBV5-1 | many | TGCGCCAGCAGCACACAACCTACAGAAAATTCACCCCTCCACTTT | CASSTQPTENSPLHF
14 | . | TRBJ2-2 | TRBV28 | many | TGTGCCACCCAAAGGAAGGCGAACACCGGGGAGCTGTTTTTT | CATQRKANTGELFF
15 | TRBD1 | TRBJ2-2 | TRBV5-1 | many | TGCGCCAGCAGCTTGGACAGGGGAACCACCGGGGAGCTGTTTTTT | CASSLDRGTTGELFF